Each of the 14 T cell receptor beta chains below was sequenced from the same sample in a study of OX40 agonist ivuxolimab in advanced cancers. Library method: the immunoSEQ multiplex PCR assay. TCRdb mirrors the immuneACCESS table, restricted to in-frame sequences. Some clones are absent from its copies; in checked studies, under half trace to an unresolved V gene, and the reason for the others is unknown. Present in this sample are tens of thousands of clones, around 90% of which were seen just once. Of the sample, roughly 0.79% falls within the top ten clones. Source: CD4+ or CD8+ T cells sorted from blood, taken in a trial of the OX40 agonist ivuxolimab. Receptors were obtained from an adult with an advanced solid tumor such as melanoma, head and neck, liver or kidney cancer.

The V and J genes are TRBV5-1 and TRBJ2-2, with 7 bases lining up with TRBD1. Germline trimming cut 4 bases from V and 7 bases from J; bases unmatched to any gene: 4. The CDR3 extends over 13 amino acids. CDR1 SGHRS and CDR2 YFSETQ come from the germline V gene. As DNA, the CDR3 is TGCGCCAGCAGCGTTCGACAGGGCGGGGAGCTGTTTTTT. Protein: CASSVRQGGELFF.

The chain's CDR3 is CASRHRNTEAFF. The CDR3 nucleotides are TGTGCCAGCAGGCACAGGAACACTGAAGCTTTCTTT. The genes are TRBV14 and TRBJ1-1; the D is unclear. Trimming removed 6 bases at V and 1 base at J, with 6 bases between. This CDR3 comprises 12 residues. The germline CDR1 and CDR2 sequences are SGHDN and FVKESK.

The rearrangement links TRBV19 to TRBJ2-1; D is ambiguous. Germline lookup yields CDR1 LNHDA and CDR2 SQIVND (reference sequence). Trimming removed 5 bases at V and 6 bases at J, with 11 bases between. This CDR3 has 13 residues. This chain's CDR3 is CASSPRAINEQFF. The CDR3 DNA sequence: TGTGCCAGTAGTCCACGGGCCATCAATGAGCAGTTCTTC.

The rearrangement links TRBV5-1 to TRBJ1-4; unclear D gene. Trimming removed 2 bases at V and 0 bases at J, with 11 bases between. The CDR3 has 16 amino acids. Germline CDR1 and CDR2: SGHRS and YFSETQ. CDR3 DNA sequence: TGCGCCAGCAGCTTTGTCGGGGTTCCAACTAATGAAAAACTGTTTTTT. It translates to CASSFVGVPTNEKLFF. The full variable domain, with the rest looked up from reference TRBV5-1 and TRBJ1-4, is KAGVTQTPRYLIKTRGQQVTLSCSPISGHRSVSWYQQTPGQGLQFLFEYFSETQRNKGNFPGRFSGRQFSNSRSEMNVSTLELGDSALYLCASSFVGVPTNEKLFFGSGTQLSVL.

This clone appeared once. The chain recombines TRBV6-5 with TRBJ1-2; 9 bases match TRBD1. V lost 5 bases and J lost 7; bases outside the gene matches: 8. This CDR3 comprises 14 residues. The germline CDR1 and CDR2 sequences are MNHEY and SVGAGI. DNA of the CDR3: TGTGCCAGCAGTGGTAGGACAGGGGAACTTGGCTACACCTTC. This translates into CASSGRTGELGYTF.

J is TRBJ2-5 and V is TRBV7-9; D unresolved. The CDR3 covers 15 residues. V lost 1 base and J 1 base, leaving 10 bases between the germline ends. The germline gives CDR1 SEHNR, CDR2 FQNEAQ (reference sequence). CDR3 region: CASSLGTARQETQYF. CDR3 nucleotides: TGTGCCAGCAGCTTAGGCACAGCTCGCCAAGAGACCCAGTACTTC.

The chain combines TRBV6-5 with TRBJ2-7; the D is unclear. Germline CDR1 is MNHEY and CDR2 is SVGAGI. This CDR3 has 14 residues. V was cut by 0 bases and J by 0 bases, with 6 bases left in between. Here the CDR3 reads CASSYSMFSYEQYF. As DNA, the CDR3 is TGTGCCAGCAGTTACTCGATGTTCTCCTACGAGCAGTACTTC.

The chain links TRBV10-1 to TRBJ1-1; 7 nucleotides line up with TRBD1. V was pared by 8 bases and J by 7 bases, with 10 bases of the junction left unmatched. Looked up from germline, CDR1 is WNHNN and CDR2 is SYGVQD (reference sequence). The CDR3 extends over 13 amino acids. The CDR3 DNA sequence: TGCGCCAGCCAACAAAGGGGACAGAGTGAAGCTTTCTTT. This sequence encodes CASQQRGQSEAFF.

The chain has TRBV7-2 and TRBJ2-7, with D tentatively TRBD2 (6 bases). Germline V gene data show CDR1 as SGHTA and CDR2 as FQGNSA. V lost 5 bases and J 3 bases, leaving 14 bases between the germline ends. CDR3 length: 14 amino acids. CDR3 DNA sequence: TGTGCCAGCAGCCCGGGACTGCGAAACTACGAGCAGTACTTC. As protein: CASSPGLRNYEQYF.

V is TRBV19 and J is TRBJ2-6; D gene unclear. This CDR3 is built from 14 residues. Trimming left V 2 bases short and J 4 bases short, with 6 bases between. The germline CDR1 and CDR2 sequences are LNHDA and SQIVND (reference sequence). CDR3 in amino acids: CASSITAGANVLTF. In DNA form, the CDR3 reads TGTGCCAGTAGTATAACAGCCGGGGCCAACGTCCTGACTTTC. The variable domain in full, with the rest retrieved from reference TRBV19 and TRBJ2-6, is DGGITQSPKYLFRKEGQNVTLSCEQNLNHDAMYWYRQDPGQGLRLIYYSQIVNDFQKGDIAEGYSVSREKKESFPLTVTSAQKNPTAFYLCASSITAGANVLTFGAGSRLTVL.

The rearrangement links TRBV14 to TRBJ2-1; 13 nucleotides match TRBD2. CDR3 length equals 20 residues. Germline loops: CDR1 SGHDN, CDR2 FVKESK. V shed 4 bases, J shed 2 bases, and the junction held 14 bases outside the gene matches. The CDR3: CASSLIPGLAGKGPYNEQFF. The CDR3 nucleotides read TGTGCCAGCAGCCTAATACCGGGACTAGCGGGAAAAGGGCCCTACAATGAGCAGTTCTTC.

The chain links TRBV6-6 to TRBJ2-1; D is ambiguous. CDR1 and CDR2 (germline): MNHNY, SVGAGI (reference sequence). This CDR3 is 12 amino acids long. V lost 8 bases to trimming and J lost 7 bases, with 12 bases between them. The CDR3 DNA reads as TGTGCCAGCTCGTTTCTGACGAATGAGCAGTTCTTC. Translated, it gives CASSFLTNEQFF.

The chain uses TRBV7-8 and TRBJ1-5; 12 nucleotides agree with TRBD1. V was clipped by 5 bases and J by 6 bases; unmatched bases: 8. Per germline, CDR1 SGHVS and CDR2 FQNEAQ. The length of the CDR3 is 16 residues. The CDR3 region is CASSLRDRGRSQPQHF. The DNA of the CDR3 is TGTGCCAGCAGCCTCCGGGACAGGGGGCGAAGTCAGCCCCAGCATTTT.

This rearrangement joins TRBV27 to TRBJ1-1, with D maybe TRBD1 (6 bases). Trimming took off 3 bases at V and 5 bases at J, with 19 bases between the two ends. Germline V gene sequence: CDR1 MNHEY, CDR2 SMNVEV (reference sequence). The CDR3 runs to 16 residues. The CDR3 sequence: CASSLNRQAGRTEAFF. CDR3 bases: TGTGCCAGCAGTTTGAACCGACAGGCGGGGAGGACTGAAGCTTTCTTT.